Listed below are T cell receptor beta chains from one sample, sequenced in a study of cytotoxic CD8 clonotypes in ibrutinib-treated CLL. Here immunoSEQ multiplex PCR was the method, and the copy in TCRdb shows in-frame clones only, minus some. In the table there are approximately 100,000 clones, approximately 58% of which are singletons. Sequences were derived from PBMCs, sampled after 24 months of ibrutinib treatment. These receptors came from a human donor with chronic lymphocytic leukemia. Each CDR3 is given with its conserved first and last residue. Fields, in order: V gene, clone size, D gene, J gene, CDR3 protein, CDR3 DNA. D genes are given only for firm matches. The size entry is marked missing in some rows and otherwise reads once, few, many or a size class.

TRBV7-3	few	TRBD1	TRBJ1-2	CASSRGQGNGYTF	TGTGCCAGCAGCCGGGGACAGGGGAATGGCTACACCTTC
TRBV30	NA	NA	TRBJ2-3	CAWSLPSYTDTQYF	TGTGCCTGGAGTCTCCCGTCGTACACAGATACGCAGTATTTT
TRBV9	NA	NA	TRBJ2-3	CASSVVTTTGRTDTQYF	TGTGCCAGCAGCGTAGTTACGACTACCGGGAGAACAGATACGCAGTATTTT
TRBV19	NA	NA	TRBJ2-5	CASSGRIEETQYF	TGTGCCAGTAGTGGAAGAATCGAAGAGACCCAGTACTTC
TRBV7-6	NA	TRBD1	TRBJ1-5	CASSLTGGWSQPQHF	TGTGCCAGCAGCTTAACAGGGGGGTGGTCTCAGCCCCAGCATTTT
TRBV27	NA	NA	TRBJ2-7	CAPGVAEQYF	TGTGCCCCAGGAGTGGCCGAGCAGTACTTC
TRBV7-9	NA	TRBD1	TRBJ2-1	CASSSGTGEWFKQFF	TGTGCCAGCAGTTCCGGGACAGGAGAATGGTTTAAGCAGTTCTTC
TRBV5-1	few	NA	TRBJ2-5	CASSLGAVRGKETQYF	TGCGCCAGCAGCTTGGGTGCGGTGAGAGGCAAAGAGACCCAGTACTTC
TRBV5-1	NA	TRBD1	TRBJ2-3	CASSPQGARLDTQYF	TGCGCCAGCAGCCCACAGGGGGCGCGTCTGGATACGCAGTATTTT
TRBV28	NA	TRBD1	TRBJ2-5	CASSRDRQGQETQYF	TGTGCCAGCAGCCGAGACCGACAGGGCCAAGAGACCCAGTACTTC
TRBV15	NA	NA	TRBJ2-1	CATSRVTLAGAGHEQFF	TGTGCCACCAGCAGAGTGACTTTGGCGGGGGCCGGCCATGAGCAGTTCTTC
TRBV5-1	NA	TRBD1	TRBJ1-6	CASSQDRGLNSPLHF	TGCGCCAGCAGCCAGGACAGGGGCCTAAATTCACCCCTCCACTTT
TRBV9	NA	TRBD2	TRBJ2-1	CASSVEERGEQFF	TGTGCCAGCAGCGTAGAAGAGCGGGGTGAGCAGTTCTTC
TRBV9	NA	TRBD1	TRBJ1-6	CASSSEGQANSPLHF	TGTGCCAGCAGCTCCGAGGGACAGGCAAATTCACCCCTCCACTTT
TRBV5-6	NA	NA	TRBJ1-1	CASSLMGGEAFF	TGTGCCAGCAGCTTGATGGGTGGTGAAGCTTTCTTT
TRBV7-2	few	NA	TRBJ2-1	CASSLALGEMNEQFF	TGTGCCAGCAGCTTAGCGCTAGGGGAGATGAATGAGCAGTTCTTC
TRBV5-1	NA	TRBD1	TRBJ1-2	CASSPDRGGANYGYTF	TGCGCCAGCAGCCCGGACAGGGGCGGAGCTAACTATGGCTACACCTTC
TRBV19	NA	NA	TRBJ2-3	CASSIQALGTDTQYF	TGTGCCAGTAGTATTCAGGCCCTCGGCACAGATACGCAGTATTTT
TRBV29-1	NA	NA	TRBJ1-1	CSVINPRGDTEAFF	TGCAGCGTTATCAATCCGAGGGGGGACACTGAAGCTTTCTTT
TRBV9	NA	TRBD2	TRBJ2-7	CASSPWGGDYEQYF	TGTGCCAGCAGCCCCTGGGGGGGGGACTACGAGCAGTACTTC
TRBV19	NA	NA	TRBJ1-6	CASSLGQNSPLHF	TGTGCCAGTTCGCTCGGCCAGAATTCACCCCTCCACTTT
TRBV18	once	NA	TRBJ2-7	CASSTSVGGTGYEQYF	TGTGCCAGCTCAACATCGGTGGGGGGTACTGGGTACGAGCAGTACTTC
TRBV7-6	NA	TRBD1	TRBJ1-4	CASSSRGTGGNEKLFF	TGTGCCAGCAGCTCCCGCGGGACAGGGGGTAATGAAAAACTGTTTTTT
TRBV28	NA	TRBD2	TRBJ2-7	CASSRTSPYEQYF	TGTGCCAGCAGTCGGACTAGCCCCTACGAGCAGTACTTC
TRBV2	NA	NA	TRBJ2-6	CASSDPRSSGANVLTF	TGTGCCAGCAGTGATCCCCGGTCCTCTGGGGCCAACGTCCTGACTTTC
TRBV18	NA	TRBD2	TRBJ2-7	CASSPTSGSAGNEQYF	TGTGCCAGCTCACCCACTAGCGGTTCGGCCGGGAACGAGCAGTACTTC
TRBV10-2	NA	NA	TRBJ2-1	CASSRGGADEQFF	TGCGCCAGCAGCAGGGGGGGGGCCGATGAGCAGTTCTTC
TRBV4-3	NA	TRBD1	TRBJ2-7	CASSQDVQGSYEQYF	TGCGCCAGCAGCCAAGATGTACAGGGGAGCTACGAGCAGTACTTC
TRBV30	few	NA	TRBJ1-2	CAWSPGSGYTF	TGTGCCTGGAGCCCCGGGTCAGGCTACACCTTC
TRBV10-3	few	NA	TRBJ1-6	CAISGYRESQPRSPLHF	TGTGCCATCAGTGGTTACAGGGAGTCCCAACCACGGTCACCCCTCCACTTT
TRBV9	NA	NA	TRBJ2-7	CASSVAGDLRYEQYF	TGTGCCAGCAGCGTAGCTGGGGATCTCCGTTACGAGCAGTACTTC
TRBV18	NA	NA	TRBJ1-2	CASSPPVGRDYGYTF	TGTGCCAGCTCACCACCGGTAGGCCGGGATTATGGCTACACCTTC
TRBV9	many	TRBD1	TRBJ2-2	CASRETGAGELFF	TGTGCCAGCAGGGAGACAGGGGCCGGGGAGCTGTTTTTT
TRBV7-2	NA	NA	TRBJ2-7	CASSFDPEDYEQYF	TGTGCCAGCAGCTTTGACCCAGAAGACTACGAGCAGTACTTC
TRBV25-1	NA	NA	TRBJ2-5	CASSLAGSQETQYF	TGTGCCAGCAGTCTGGCGGGGAGCCAAGAGACCCAGTACTTC
TRBV6-4	NA	TRBD1	TRBJ1-5	CASSPTGGDQPQHF	TGTGCCAGCAGCCCAACAGGGGGGGATCAGCCCCAGCATTTT
TRBV5-4	few	NA	TRBJ1-6	CASSLSRVTGSPLHF	TGTGCCAGCAGCTTGTCACGGGTTACAGGTTCACCCCTCCACTTT
TRBV7-9	NA	NA	TRBJ2-3	CASSLAGPSTDTQYF	TGTGCCAGCAGCTTAGCGGGGCCTAGCACAGATACGCAGTATTTT
TRBV29-1	NA	TRBD1	TRBJ2-7	CSAVTGDSYEQYF	TGCAGCGCCGTGACAGGGGACTCCTACGAGCAGTACTTC
TRBV28	few	NA	TRBJ1-1	CASSYREDEAFF	TGTGCCAGCAGTTACCGGGAAGATGAAGCTTTCTTT
TRBV29-1	NA	NA	TRBJ2-1	CSVEVAGVRGGSYNEQFF	TGCAGCGTTGAAGTTGCCGGGGTTAGAGGGGGGTCCTACAATGAGCAGTTCTTC
TRBV18	NA	TRBD2	TRBJ2-7	CASSPLTSSGDEQYF	TGTGCCAGCTCACCACTTACTAGCAGCGGGGACGAGCAGTACTTC